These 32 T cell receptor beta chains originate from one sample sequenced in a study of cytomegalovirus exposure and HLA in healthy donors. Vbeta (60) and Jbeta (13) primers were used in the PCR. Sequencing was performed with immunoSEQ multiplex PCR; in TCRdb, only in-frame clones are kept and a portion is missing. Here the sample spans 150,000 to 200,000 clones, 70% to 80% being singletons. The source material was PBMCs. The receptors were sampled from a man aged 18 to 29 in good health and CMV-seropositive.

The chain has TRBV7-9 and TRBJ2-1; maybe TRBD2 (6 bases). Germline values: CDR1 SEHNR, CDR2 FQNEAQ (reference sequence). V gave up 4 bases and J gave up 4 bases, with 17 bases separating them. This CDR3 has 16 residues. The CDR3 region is CASSSSGLPIYNEQFF. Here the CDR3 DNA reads TGTGCCAGCAGCTCCTCTGGACTACCGATTTACAATGAGCAGTTCTTC.

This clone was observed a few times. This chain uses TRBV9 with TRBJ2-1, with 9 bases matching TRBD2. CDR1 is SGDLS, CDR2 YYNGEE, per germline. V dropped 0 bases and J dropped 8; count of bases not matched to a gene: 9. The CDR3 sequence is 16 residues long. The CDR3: CASSVGGLAGIHEQFF. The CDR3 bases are TGTGCCAGCAGCGTAGGGGGACTAGCTGGTATCCATGAGCAGTTCTTC.

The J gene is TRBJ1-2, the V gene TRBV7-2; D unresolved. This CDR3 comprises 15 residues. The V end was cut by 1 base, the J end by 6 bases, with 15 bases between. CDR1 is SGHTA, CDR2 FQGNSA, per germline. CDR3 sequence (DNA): TGTGCCAGCAGCTTAGACAGTGAATGGTCGAATGGCTACACCTTC. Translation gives CASSLDSEWSNGYTF. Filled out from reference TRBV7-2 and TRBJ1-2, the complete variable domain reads GAGVSQSPSNKVTEKGKDVELRCDPISGHTALYWYRQSLGQGLEFLIYFQGNSAPDKSGLPSDRFSAERTGGSVSTLTIQRTQQEDSAVYLCASSLDSEWSNGYTFGSGTRLTVV.

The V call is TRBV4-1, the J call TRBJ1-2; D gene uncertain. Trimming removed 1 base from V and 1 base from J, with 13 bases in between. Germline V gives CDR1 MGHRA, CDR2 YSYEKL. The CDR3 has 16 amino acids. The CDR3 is CASSQAPRNYNYGYTF. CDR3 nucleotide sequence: TGCGCCAGCAGCCAAGCCCCCAGGAATTATAACTATGGCTACACCTTC.

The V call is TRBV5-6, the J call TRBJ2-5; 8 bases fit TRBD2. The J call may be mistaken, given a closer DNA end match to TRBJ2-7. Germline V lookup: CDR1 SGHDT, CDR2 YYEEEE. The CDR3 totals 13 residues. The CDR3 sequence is CASSLGSGDEQYF. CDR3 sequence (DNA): TGTGCCAGCAGCTTGGGTAGCGGGGACGAGCAGTACTTC.

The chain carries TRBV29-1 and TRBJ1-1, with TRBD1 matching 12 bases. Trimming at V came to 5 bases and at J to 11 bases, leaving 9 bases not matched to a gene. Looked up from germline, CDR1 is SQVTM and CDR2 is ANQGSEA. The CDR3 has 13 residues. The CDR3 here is CSVRDRGLDEAFF. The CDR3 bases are TGCAGCGTTAGGGACAGGGGGCTGGATGAGGCTTTCTTT.

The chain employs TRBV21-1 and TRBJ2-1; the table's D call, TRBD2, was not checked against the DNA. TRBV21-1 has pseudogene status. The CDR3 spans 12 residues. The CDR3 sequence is CASIAGGDEQFF. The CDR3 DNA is TGTGCCAGCATCGCTGGGGGGGATGAGCAGTTCTTC.

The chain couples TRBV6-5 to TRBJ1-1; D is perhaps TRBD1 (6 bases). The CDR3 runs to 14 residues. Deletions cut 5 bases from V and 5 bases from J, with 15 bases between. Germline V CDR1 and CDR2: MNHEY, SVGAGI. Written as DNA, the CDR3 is TGTGCCAGCAGTCCTATGACAGGTGGGACTGAAGCTTTCTTT. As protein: CASSPMTGGTEAFF.

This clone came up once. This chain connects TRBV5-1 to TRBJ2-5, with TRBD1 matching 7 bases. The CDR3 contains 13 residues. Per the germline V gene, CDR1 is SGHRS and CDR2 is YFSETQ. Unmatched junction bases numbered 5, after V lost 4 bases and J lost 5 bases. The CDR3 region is CASSKGADETQYF. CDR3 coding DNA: TGCGCCAGCAGCAAGGGGGCGGACGAGACCCAGTACTTC.

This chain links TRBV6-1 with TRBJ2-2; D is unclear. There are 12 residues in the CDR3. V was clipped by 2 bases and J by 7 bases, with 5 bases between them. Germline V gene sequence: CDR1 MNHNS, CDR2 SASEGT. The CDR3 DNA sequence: TGTGCCAGCAGTGAAACAATCGGGGAGCTGTTTTTT. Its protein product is CASSETIGELFF.

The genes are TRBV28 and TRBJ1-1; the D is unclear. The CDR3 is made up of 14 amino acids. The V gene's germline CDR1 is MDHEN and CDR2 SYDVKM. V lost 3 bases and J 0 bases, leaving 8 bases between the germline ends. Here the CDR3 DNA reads TGTGCCAGCAGTTTCACCTATATGAACACTGAAGCTTTCTTT. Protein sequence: CASSFTYMNTEAFF. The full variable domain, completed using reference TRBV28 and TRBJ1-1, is DVKVTQSSRYLVKRTGEKVFLECVQDMDHENMFWYRQDPGLGLRLIYFSYDVKMKEKGDIPEGYSVSREKKERFSLILESASTNQTSMYLCASSFTYMNTEAFFGQGTRLTVV.

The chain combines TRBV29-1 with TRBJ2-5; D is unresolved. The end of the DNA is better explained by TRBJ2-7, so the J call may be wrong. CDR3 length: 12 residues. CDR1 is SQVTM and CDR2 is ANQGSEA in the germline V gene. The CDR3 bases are TGCAGCGTTGAAGGTGACTCCTACGAGCAGTACTTC. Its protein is CSVEGDSYEQYF.

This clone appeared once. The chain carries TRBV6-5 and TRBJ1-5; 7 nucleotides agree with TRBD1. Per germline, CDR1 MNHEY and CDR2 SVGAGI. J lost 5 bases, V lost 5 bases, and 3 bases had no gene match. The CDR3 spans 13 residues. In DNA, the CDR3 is TGTGCCAGCAGTCGACAGGGAGATCAGCCCCAGCATTTT. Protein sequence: CASSRQGDQPQHF.

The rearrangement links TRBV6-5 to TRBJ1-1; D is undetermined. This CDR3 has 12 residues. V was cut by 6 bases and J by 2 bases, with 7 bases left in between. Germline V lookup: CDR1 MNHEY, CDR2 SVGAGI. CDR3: CASSRLNTEAFF. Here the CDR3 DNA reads TGTGCCAGCAGCAGGCTAAACACTGAAGCTTTCTTT.

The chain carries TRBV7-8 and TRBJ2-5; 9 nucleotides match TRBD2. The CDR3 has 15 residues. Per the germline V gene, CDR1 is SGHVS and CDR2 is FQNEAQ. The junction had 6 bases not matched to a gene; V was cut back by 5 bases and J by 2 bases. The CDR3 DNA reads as TGTGCCAGCAGCCCTGGACTAGCGCTACAAGAGACCCAGTACTTC. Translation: CASSPGLALQETQYF.

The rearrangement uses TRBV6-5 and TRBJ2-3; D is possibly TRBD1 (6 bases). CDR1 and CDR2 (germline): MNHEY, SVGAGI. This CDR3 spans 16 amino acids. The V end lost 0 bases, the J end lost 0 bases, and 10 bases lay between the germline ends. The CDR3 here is CASSYSWTASTDTQYF. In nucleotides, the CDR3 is TGTGCCAGCAGTTACTCCTGGACAGCTAGCACAGATACGCAGTATTTT.

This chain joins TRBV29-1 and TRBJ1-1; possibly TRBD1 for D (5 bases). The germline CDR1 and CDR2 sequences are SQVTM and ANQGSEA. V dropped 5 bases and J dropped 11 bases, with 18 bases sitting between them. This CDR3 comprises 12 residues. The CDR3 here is CSVKVGGVGAFF. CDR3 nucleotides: TGCAGCGTTAAGGTGGGGGGAGTTGGGGCTTTCTTT. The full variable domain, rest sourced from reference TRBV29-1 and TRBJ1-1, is SAVISQKPSRDICQRGTSLTIQCQVDSQVTMMFWYRQQPGQSLTLIATANQGSEATYESGFVIDKFPISRPNLTFSTLTVSNMSPEDSSIYLCSVKVGGVGAFFGQGTRLTVV.

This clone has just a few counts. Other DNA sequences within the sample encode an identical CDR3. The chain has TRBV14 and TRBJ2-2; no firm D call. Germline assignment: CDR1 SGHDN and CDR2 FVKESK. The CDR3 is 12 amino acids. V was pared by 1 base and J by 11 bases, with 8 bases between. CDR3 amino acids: CASSQVSGELFF. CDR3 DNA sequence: TGTGCCAGCAGCCAAGTGTCAGGAGAGCTGTTTTTT.

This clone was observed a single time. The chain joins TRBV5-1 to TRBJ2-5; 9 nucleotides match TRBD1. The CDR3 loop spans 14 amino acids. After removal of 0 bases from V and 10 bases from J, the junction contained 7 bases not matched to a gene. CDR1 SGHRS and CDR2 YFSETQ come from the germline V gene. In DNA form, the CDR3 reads TGCGCCAGCAGCTTGGCTACAGGGGGCAAGGGCCAGTACTTC. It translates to CASSLATGGKGQYF.

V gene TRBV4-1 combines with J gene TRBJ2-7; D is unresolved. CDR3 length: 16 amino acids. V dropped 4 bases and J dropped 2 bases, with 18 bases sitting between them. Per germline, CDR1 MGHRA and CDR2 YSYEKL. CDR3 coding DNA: TGCGCCAGCAGCCCCCGAGAGACTGAGGTGACCTACGAGCAGTACTTC. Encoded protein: CASSPRETEVTYEQYF.

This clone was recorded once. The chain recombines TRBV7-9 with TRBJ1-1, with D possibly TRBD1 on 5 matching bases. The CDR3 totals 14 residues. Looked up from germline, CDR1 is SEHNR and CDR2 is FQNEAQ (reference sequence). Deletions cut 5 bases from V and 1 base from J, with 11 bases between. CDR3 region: CASSLGGSNTEAFF. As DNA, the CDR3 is TGTGCCAGCAGCCTGGGGGGGTCGAACACTGAAGCTTTCTTT.

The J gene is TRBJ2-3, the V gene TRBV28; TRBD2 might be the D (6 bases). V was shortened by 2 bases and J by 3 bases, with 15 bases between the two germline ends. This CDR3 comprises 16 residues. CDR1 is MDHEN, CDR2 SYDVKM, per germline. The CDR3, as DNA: TGTGCCAGCAGTTTACCGGGCGGGACGAATACAGATACGCAGTATTTT. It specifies CASSLPGGTNTDTQYF.

The CDR3 region is CASSSRLVQPQHF. In DNA, the CDR3 is TGTGCCAGCAGCTCCAGGTTGGTGCAGCCCCAGCATTTT. The J gene is TRBJ1-5, the V gene TRBV5-8; D gene uncertain. Trimming pared 3 bases from V and 7 bases from J, leaving 11 bases between. The CDR3 contains 13 residues. Germline values: CDR1 SGHTS, CDR2 YDEGEE.

The CDR3 bases are TGTGCCAGCAGCCAAGTCGGGGATGGGGTGCATTTCGATGAAAAACTGTTTTTT. Translation gives CASSQVGDGVHFDEKLFF. The chain is built from TRBV14 and TRBJ1-4, with unresolved D. Looked up from germline, CDR1 is SGHDN and CDR2 is FVKESK. The length of the CDR3 is 18 residues. V gave up 1 base and J gave up 6 bases, with 21 bases separating them.

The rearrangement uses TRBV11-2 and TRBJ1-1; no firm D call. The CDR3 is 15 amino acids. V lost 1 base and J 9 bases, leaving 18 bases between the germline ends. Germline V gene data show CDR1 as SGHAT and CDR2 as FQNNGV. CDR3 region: CASSLGLGRATKAFF. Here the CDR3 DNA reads TGTGCCAGCAGCTTAGGTCTAGGCAGAGCGACGAAAGCTTTCTTT.

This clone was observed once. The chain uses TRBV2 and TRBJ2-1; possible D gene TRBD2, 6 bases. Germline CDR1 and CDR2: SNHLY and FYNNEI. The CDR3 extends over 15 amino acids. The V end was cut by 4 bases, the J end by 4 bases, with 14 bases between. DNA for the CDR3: TGTGCCAGCAGTGCGGGAGACCGATTATACAATGAGCAGTTCTTC. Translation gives CASSAGDRLYNEQFF.

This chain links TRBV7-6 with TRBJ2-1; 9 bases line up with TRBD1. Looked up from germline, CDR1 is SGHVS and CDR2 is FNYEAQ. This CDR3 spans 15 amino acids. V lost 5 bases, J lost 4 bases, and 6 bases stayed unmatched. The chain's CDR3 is CASSRRDRVYNEQFF. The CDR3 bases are TGTGCCAGCAGCCGCAGGGACAGGGTATACAATGAGCAGTTCTTC.

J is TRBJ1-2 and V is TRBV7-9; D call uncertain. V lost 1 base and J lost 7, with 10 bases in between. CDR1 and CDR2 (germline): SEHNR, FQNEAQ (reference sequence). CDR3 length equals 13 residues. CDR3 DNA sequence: TGTGCCAGCAGCTTAGTCCTTGGGAGTGGCTACACCTTC. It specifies CASSLVLGSGYTF. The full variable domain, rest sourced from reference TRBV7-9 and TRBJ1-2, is DTGVSQNPRHKITKRGQNVTFRCDPISEHNRLYWYRQTLGQGPEFLTYFQNEAQLEKSRLLSDRFSAERPKGSFSTLEIQRTEQGDSAMYLCASSLVLGSGYTFGSGTRLTVV.

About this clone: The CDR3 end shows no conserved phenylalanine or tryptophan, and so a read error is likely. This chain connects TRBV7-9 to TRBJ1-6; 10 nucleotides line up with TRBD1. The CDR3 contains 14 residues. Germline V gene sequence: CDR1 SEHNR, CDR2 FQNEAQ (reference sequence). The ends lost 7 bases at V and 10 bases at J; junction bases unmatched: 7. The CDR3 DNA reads TGTGCCAGCAAGGGACAGGGGTTTAGATCACCCCTCCACCTT. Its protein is CASKGQGFRSPLHL.

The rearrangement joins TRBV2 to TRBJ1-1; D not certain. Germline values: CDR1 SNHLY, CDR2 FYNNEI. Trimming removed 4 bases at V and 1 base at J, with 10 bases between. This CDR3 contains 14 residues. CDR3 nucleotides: TGTGCCAGCAGTGGGACGGGGAGGAACACTGAAGCTTTCTTT. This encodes CASSGTGRNTEAFF.

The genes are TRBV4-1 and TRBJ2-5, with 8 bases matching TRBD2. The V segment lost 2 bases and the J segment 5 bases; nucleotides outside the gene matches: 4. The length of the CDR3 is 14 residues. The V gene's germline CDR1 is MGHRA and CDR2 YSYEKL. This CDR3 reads CASSQLAGVETQYF. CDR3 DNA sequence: TGCGCCAGCAGCCAACTAGCGGGTGTGGAGACCCAGTACTTC.

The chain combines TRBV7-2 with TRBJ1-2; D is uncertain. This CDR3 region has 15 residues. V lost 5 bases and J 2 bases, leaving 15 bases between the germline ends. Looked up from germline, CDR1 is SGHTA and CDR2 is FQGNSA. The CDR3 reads CASSAQAAGNYGYTF. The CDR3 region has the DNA TGTGCCAGCAGCGCCCAGGCCGCGGGCAACTATGGCTACACCTTC. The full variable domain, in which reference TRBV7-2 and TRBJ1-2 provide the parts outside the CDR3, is GAGVSQSPSNKVTEKGKDVELRCDPISGHTALYWYRQSLGQGLEFLIYFQGNSAPDKSGLPSDRFSAERTGGSVSTLTIQRTQQEDSAVYLCASSAQAAGNYGYTFGSGTRLTVV.